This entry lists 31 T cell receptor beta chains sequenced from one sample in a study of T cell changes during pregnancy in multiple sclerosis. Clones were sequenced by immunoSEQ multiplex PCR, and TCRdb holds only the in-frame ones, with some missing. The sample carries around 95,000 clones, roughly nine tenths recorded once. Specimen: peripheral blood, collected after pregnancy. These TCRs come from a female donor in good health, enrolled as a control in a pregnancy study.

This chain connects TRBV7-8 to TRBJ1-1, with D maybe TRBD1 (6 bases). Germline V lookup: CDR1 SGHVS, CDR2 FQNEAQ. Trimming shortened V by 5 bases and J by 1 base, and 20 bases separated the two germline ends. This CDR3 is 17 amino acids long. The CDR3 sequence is CASSPIPQGHRNTEAFF. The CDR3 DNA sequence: TGTGCCAGCAGCCCAATCCCTCAGGGGCACCGGAACACTGAAGCTTTCTTT.

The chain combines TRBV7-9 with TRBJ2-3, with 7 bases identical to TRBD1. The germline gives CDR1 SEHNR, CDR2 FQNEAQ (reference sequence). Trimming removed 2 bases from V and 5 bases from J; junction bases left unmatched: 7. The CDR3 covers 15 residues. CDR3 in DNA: TGTGCCAGCAGCTTAAGAGGACAGGCCGGAGATACGCAGTATTTT. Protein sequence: CASSLRGQAGDTQYF.

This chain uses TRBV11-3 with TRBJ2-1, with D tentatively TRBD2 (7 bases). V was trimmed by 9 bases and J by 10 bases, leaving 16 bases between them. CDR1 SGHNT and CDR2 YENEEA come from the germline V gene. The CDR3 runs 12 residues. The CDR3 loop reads CASSGGAREQFF. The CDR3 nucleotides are TGTGCCAGTTCTGGGGGGGCCCGGGAGCAGTTCTTC.

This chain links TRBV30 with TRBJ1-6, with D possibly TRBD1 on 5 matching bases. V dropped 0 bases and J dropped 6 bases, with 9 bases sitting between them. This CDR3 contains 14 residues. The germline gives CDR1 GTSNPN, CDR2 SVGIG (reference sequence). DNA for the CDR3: TGTGCCTGGAGTGTTGGACATTTTAATTCACCCCTCCACTTT. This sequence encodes CAWSVGHFNSPLHF. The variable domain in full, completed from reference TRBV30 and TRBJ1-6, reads SQTIHQWPATLVQPVGSPLSLECTVEGTSNPNLYWYRQAAGRGLQLLFYSVGIGQISSEVPQNLSASRPQDRQFILSSKKLLLSDSGFYLCAWSVGHFNSPLHFGNGTRLTVT.

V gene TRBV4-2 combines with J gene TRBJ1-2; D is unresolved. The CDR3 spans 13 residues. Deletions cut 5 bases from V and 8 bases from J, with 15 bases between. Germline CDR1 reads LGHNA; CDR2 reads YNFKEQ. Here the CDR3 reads CASSLEAVGGYTF. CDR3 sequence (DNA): TGTGCCAGCAGCTTGGAGGCAGTTGGGGGCTACACCTTC.

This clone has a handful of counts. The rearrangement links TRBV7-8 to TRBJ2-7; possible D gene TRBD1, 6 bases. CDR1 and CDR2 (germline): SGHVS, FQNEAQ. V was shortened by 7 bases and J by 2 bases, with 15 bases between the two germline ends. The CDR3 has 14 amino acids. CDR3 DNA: TGTGCCAGCAAAAGTAACAGGGCCACCTACGAGCAGTACTTC. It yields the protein CASKSNRATYEQYF.

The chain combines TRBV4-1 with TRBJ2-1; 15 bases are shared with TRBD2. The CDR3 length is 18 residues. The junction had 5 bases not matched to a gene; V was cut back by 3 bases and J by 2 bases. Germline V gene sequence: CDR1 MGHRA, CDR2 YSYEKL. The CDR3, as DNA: TGCGCCAGCAGCCAGGGGACTAGCGGGGGGACTGCCTACAATGAGCAGTTCTTC. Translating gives CASSQGTSGGTAYNEQFF.

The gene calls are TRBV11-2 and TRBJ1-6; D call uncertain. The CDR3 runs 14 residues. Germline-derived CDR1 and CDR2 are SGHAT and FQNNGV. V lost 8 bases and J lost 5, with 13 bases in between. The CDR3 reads CASGSLADNSPLHF. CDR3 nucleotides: TGTGCCAGCGGCTCGTTGGCGGATAATTCACCCCTCCACTTT.

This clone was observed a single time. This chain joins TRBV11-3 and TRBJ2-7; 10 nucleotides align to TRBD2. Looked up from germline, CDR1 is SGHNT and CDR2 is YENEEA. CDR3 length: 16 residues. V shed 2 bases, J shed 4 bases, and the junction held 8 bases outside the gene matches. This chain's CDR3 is CASSLRQGLASYEQYF. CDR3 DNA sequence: TGTGCCAGCAGCTTAAGACAGGGACTAGCGAGTTACGAGCAGTACTTC.

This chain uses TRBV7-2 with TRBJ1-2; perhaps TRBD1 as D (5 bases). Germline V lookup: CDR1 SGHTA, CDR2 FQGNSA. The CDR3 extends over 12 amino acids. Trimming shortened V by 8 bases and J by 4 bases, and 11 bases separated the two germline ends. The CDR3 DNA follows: TGTGCCAGCGGGGGGAACGGCTATGGCTACACCTTC. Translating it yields CASGGNGYGYTF.

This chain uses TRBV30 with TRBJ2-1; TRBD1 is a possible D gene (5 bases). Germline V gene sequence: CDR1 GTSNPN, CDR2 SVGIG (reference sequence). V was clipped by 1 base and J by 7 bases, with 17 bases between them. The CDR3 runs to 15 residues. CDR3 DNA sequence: TGTGCCTGGAGTGAGGGTACAGGCTTCCCTAATGAGCAGTTCTTC. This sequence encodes CAWSEGTGFPNEQFF.

This CDR3 is CASRSAQGATEAFF. In DNA form, the CDR3 reads TGTGCCAGCAGATCTGCACAGGGGGCAACTGAAGCTTTCTTT. The rearrangement joins TRBV27 to TRBJ1-1; TRBD1 aligns across 9 bases. The CDR3 runs 14 residues. The ends lost 6 bases at V and 5 bases at J; junction bases unmatched: 7. The germline V gene has CDR1 MNHEY and CDR2 SMNVEV (reference sequence).

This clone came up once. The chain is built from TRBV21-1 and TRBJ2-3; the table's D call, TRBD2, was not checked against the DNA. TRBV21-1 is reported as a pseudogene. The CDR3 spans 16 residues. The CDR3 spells CASPRVRGGGTDTQYF. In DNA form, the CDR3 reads TGTGCCAGCCCGCGAGTTCGGGGGGGAGGTACAGATACGCAGTATTTT.

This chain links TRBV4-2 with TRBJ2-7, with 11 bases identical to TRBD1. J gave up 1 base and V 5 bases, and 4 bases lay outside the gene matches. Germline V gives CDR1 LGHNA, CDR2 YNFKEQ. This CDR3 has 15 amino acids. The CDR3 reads CASSFGTGGSYEQYF. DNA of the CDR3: TGTGCCAGCAGCTTCGGGACAGGGGGATCCTACGAGCAGTACTTC.

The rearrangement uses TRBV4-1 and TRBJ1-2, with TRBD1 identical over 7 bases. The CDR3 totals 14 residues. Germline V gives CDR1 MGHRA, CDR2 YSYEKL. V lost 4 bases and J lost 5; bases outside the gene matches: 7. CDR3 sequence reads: CASSLDRTSYGYTF. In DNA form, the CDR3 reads TGCGCCAGCAGCCTGGACAGGACCTCTTATGGCTACACCTTC.

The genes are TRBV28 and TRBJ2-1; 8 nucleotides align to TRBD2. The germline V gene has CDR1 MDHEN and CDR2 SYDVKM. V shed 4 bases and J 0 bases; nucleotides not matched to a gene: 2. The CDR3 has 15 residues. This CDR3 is CASSSGGSSYNEQFF. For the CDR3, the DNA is TGTGCCAGCAGTTCGGGAGGGAGCTCCTACAATGAGCAGTTCTTC.

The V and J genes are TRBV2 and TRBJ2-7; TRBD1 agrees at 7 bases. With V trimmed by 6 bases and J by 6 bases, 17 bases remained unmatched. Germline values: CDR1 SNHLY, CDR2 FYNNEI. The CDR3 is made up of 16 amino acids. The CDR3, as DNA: TGTGCCAGCAGGGGAGTGACAGGGATCGCCCCATCCGAGCAGTACTTC. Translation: CASRGVTGIAPSEQYF.

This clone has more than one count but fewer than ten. CDR3 coding DNA: TGTGCCAGCAGCTCCGACAGTAGCAATCAGCCCCAGCATTTT. It translates to CASSSDSSNQPQHF. This sequence joins TRBV7-9 and TRBJ1-5, with a possible D match to TRBD1 (5 bases). V shed 4 bases and J shed 0 bases, with 7 bases lying between them. Germline V gene sequence: CDR1 SEHNR, CDR2 FQNEAQ (reference sequence). The CDR3 length is 14 residues.

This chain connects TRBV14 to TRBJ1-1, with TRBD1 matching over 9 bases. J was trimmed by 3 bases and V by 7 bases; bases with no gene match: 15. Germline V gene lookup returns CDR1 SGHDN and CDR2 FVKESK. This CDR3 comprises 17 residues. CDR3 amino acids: CASTLTWGQGPDTEAFF. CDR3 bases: TGTGCCAGCACCCTTACATGGGGACAGGGCCCGGACACTGAAGCTTTCTTT. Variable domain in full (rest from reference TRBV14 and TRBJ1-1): EAGVTQFPSHSVIEKGQTVTLRCDPISGHDNLYWYRRVMGKEIKFLLHFVKESKQDESGMPNNRFLAERTGGTYSTLKVQPAELEDSGVYFCASTLTWGQGPDTEAFFGQGTRLTVV.

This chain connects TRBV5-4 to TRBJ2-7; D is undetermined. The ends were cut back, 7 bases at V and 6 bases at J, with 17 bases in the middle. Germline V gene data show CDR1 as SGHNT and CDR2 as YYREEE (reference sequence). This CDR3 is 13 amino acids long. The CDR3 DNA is TGTGCCAGCCGTGAACTACCCTCTCTCGAGCAGTACTTC. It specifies CASRELPSLEQYF.

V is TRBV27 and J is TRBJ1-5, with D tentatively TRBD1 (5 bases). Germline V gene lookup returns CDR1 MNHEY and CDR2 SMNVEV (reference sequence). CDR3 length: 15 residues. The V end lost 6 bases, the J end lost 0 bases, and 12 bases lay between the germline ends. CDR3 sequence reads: CASSSRQTSNQPQHF. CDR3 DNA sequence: TGTGCCAGCAGCTCACGACAGACTAGCAATCAGCCCCAGCATTTT.

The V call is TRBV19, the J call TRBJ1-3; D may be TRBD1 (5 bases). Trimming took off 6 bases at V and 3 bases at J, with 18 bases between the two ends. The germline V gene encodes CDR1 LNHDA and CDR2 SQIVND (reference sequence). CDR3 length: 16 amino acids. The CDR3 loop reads CASSPPGGARGNTIYF. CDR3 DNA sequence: TGTGCCAGTAGCCCACCGGGGGGAGCTCGTGGAAACACCATATATTTT.

The CDR3 nucleotides are TGTGCCACCCGAGCGGCGGACCAAGAGACCCAGTACTTC. Amino acid sequence: CATRAADQETQYF. The chain carries TRBV6-1 and TRBJ2-5; a weak D match, TRBD2 (5 bases). V gave up 10 bases and J gave up 0 bases, with 12 bases separating them. CDR1 is MNHNS and CDR2 is SASEGT in the germline V gene. This CDR3 is built from 13 residues.

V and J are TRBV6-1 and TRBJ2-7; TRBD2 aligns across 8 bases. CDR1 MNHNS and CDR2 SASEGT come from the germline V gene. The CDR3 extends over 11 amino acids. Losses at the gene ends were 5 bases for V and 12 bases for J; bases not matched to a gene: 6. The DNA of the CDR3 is TGTGCCAGCAGTTATCCGACTAGCGCGTACTTC. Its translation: CASSYPTSAYF.

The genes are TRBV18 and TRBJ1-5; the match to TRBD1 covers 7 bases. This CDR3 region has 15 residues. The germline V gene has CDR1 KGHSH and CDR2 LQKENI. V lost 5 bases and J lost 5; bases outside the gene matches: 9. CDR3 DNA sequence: TGTGCCAGCTCAGGACTAAGGGGGCGCGATCAGCCCCAGCATTTT. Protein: CASSGLRGRDQPQHF.

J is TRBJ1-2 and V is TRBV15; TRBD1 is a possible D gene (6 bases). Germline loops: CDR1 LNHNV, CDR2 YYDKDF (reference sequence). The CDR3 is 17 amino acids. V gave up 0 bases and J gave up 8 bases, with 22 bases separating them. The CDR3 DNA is TGTGCCACCAGCAGAGACCTGTCGGCTACAGGGTCGGTCGGCTACACCTTC. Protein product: CATSRDLSATGSVGYTF. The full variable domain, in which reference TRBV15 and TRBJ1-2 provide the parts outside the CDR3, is DAMVIQNPRYQVTQFGKPVTLSCSQTLNHNVMYWYQQKSSQAPKLLFHYYDKDFNNEADTPDNFQSRRPNTSFCFLDIRSPGLGDTAMYLCATSRDLSATGSVGYTFGSGTRLTVV.

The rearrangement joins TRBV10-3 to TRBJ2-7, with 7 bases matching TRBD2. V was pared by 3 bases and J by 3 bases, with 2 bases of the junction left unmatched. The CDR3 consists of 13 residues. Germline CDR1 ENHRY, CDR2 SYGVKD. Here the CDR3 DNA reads TGTGCCATCAGTGATTGGGACTACTACGAGCAGTACTTC. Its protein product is CAISDWDYYEQYF.

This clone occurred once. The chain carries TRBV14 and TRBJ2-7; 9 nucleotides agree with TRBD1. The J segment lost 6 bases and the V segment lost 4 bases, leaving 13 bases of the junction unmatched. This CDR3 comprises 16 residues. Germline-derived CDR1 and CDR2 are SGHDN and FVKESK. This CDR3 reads CASSPLPGQGPSEQYF. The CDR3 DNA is TGTGCCAGCAGCCCCCTACCGGGACAGGGCCCCTCCGAGCAGTACTTC.

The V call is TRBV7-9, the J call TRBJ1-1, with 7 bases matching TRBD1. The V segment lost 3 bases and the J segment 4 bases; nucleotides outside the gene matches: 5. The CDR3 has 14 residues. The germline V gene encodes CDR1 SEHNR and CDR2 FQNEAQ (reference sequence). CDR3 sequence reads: CASSLGTAGTEAFF. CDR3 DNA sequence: TGTGCCAGCAGCTTGGGGACAGCGGGCACTGAAGCTTTCTTT.

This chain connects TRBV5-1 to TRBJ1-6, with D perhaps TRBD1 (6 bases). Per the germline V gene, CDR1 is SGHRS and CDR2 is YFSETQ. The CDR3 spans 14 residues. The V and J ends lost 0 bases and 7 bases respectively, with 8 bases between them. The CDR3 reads CASSLEQGNSPLHF. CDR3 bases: TGCGCCAGCAGCTTGGAGCAGGGGAATTCACCCCTCCACTTT.

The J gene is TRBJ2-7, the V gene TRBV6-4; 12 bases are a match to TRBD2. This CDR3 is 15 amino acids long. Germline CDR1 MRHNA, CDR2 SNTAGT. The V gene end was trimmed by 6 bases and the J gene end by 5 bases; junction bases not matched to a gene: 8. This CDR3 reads CASSLLAGGSHEQYF. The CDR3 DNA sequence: TGTGCCAGCAGCTTACTAGCGGGAGGTTCCCACGAGCAGTACTTC.